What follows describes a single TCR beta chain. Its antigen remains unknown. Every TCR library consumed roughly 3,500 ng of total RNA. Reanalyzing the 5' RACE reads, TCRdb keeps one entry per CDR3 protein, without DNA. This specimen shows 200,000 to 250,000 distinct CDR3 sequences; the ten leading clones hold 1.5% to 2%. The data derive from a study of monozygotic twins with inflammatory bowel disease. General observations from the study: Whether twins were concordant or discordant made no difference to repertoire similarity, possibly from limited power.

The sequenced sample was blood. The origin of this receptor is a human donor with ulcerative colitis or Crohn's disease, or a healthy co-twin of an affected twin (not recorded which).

The CDR3 is CASSLGQIRQETQNF. This rearrangement joins TRBV13 to TRBJ2-5. The CDR3 sequence is 15 residues long. Germline V lookup: CDR1 PRHDT, CDR2 FYEKMQ (reference sequence).